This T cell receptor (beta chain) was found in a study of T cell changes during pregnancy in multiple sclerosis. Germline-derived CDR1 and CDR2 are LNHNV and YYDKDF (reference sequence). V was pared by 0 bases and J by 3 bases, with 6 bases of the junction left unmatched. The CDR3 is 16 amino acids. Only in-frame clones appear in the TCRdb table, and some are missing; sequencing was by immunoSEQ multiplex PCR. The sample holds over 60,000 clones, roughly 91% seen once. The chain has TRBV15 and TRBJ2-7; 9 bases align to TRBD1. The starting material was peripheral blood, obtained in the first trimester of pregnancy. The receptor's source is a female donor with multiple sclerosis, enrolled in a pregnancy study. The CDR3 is CATSRDRLTGGYEQYF. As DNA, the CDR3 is TGTGCCACCAGCAGAGATAGGCTGACAGGGGGCTACGAGCAGTACTTC.